The 12 T cell receptor beta chains below come from one sample, sequenced in a study of shared T cell receptors in the human thymus. The table came from immunoSEQ multiplex PCR; TCRdb's copy has only in-frame clones and leaves some out. Here the sample spans about 400,000 clones, about 95% being singletons. Sample: thymocytes. These receptors were collected from a human donor.

The genes are TRBV14 and TRBJ2-3, with 7 bases identical to TRBD2. Germline CDR1 and CDR2: SGHDN and FVKESK. This CDR3 region has 18 residues. With 0 bases clipped from V and 0 bases from J, the junction kept 9 bases outside the gene matches. Written as DNA, the CDR3 is TGTGCCAGCAGCCAAGATGCTAGCGGCTATGCTAGCACAGATACGCAGTATTTT. It yields the protein CASSQDASGYASTDTQYF. Based on the CDR3 plus reference TRBV14 and TRBJ2-3, the full variable domain is EAGVTQFPSHSVIEKGQTVTLRCDPISGHDNLYWYRRVMGKEIKFLLHFVKESKQDESGMPNNRFLAERTGGTYSTLKVQPAELEDSGVYFCASSQDASGYASTDTQYFGPGTRLTVL.

This chain uses TRBV27 with TRBJ2-1; D ambiguous. V was trimmed by 3 bases and J by 0 bases, leaving 12 bases between them. Germline assignment: CDR1 MNHEY and CDR2 SMNVEV (reference sequence). The length of the CDR3 is 16 residues. This chain's CDR3 is CASSFHRTFSYNEQFF. As DNA, the CDR3 is TGTGCCAGCAGTTTCCACAGAACCTTCTCCTACAATGAGCAGTTCTTC.

V usage is TRBV19 and J usage is TRBJ2-7; 9 bases are shared with TRBD1. J was trimmed by 5 bases and V by 2 bases; bases with no gene match: 10. Germline V CDR1 and CDR2: LNHDA, SQIVND (reference sequence). This CDR3 is 16 amino acids long. The CDR3 DNA reads as TGTGCCAGTAGTATAAAGACAGGGGGTAAGGTTGACGAGCAGTACTTC. Residues: CASSIKTGGKVDEQYF.

DNA of the CDR3: TGTGCCACCAGCAGAGTGGAGGATATCAGCTCCTACAATGAGCAGTTCTTC. It yields the protein CATSRVEDISSYNEQFF. This sequence joins TRBV15 and TRBJ2-1, with D tentatively TRBD2 (5 bases). CDR3 size: 17 residues. Trimming took off 1 base at V and 0 bases at J, with 13 bases between the two ends. CDR1 and CDR2 (germline): LNHNV, YYDKDF (reference sequence).

V is TRBV28 and J is TRBJ1-2, with D possibly being TRBD1 (6 bases). V was trimmed by 5 bases and J by 2 bases, leaving 9 bases between them. Germline assignment: CDR1 MDHEN and CDR2 SYDVKM. The CDR3 has 13 amino acids. This CDR3 is CASSRGGNYGYTF. CDR3 DNA: TGTGCCAGCAGTCGAGGGGGGAACTATGGCTACACCTTC.

V and J are TRBV13 and TRBJ2-3, with D uncertain. V lost 7 bases and J lost 4, with 18 bases in between. The CDR3 extends over 15 amino acids. CDR1 and CDR2 (germline): PRHDT, FYEKMQ (reference sequence). This CDR3 reads CASNSRGWGPDTQYF. The CDR3 nucleotides are TGTGCCAGCAATTCCCGAGGATGGGGTCCAGATACGCAGTATTTT.

The chain joins TRBV7-6 to TRBJ2-7; D may be TRBD2 (6 bases). CDR1 and CDR2 from the germline V gene are SGHVS and FNYEAQ. There are 15 residues in the CDR3. Trimming took off 2 bases at V and 7 bases at J, with 18 bases between the two ends. The CDR3 loop is CASSLPGLHSREQYF. CDR3 in DNA: TGTGCCAGCAGCTTACCGGGACTCCATTCACGGGAGCAGTACTTC. The complete variable domain, with remaining parts taken from reference TRBV7-6 and TRBJ2-7, reads GAGVSQSPRYKVTKRGQDVALRCDPISGHVSLYWYRQALGQGPEFLTYFNYEAQQDKSGLPNDRFSAERPEGSISTLTIQRTEQRDSAMYRCASSLPGLHSREQYFGPGTRLTVT.

The CDR3 nucleotides read TGTGCCAGCAGTGAAGGACACTTGGACAGCGAAGAGCAGTTCTTC. Its translation: CASSEGHLDSEEQFF. The chain is built from TRBV2 and TRBJ2-1, with D maybe TRBD1 (6 bases). V was clipped by 1 base and J by 10 bases, with 17 bases between them. Germline V lookup: CDR1 SNHLY, CDR2 FYNNEI. CDR3 length: 15 amino acids.

The chain links TRBV27 to TRBJ1-4, with TRBD1 matching 8 bases. CDR1 is MNHEY, CDR2 SMNVEV, per germline (reference sequence). V gave up 5 bases and J gave up 2 bases; unmatched junction bases: 10. The length of the CDR3 is 17 residues. CDR3 sequence: CASSTGQGRATNEKLFF. DNA of the CDR3: TGTGCCAGCAGTACTGGACAGGGTCGGGCGACTAATGAAAAACTGTTTTTT.

This clone came up once. The rearrangement joins TRBV5-4 to TRBJ2-7; no reliable D call. Trimming removed 0 bases from V and 4 bases from J, with 5 bases in between. Germline loops: CDR1 SGHNT, CDR2 YYREEE (reference sequence). The CDR3 runs 12 residues. The CDR3 nucleotides read TGTGCCAGCAGCTTGGACAAATACGAGCAGTACTTC. This codes for CASSLDKYEQYF.

The chain recombines TRBV5-6 with TRBJ1-1, with D possibly TRBD1 on 5 matching bases. Germline V gene sequence: CDR1 SGHDT, CDR2 YYEEEE. The CDR3 is 13 amino acids. Trimming stripped 4 bases from V and 3 bases from J, with 10 bases between. CDR3 loop: CASSGGGDTEAFF. The DNA for the CDR3 is TGTGCCAGCAGCGGTGGGGGGGACACTGAAGCTTTCTTT.

The chain combines TRBV9 with TRBJ2-1, with a weak D call TRBD1 (5 bases). V lost 0 bases and J lost 7, with 17 bases in between. The CDR3 extends over 16 amino acids. CDR1 and CDR2 from the germline V gene are SGDLS and YYNGEE. DNA of the CDR3: TGTGCCAGCAGCGTAGTTCCCGCAGGGTCTCGGAATGAGCAGTTCTTC. Translating it yields CASSVVPAGSRNEQFF.